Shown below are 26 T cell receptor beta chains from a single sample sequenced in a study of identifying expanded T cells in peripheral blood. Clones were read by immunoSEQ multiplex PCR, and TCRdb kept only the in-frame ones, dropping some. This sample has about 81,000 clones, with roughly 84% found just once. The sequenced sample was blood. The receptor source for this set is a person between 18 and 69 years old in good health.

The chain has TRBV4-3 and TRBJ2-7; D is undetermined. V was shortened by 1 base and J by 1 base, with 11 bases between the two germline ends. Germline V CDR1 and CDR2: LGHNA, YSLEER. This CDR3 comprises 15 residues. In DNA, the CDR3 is TGCGCCAGCAGCCAAGGTTGGCAGCCTTCCTACGAGCAGTACTTC. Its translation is CASSQGWQPSYEQYF.

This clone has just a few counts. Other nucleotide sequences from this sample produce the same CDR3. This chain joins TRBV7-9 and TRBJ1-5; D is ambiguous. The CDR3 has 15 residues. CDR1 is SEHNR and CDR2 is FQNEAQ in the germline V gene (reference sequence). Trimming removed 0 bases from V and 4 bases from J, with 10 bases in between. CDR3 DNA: TGTGCCAGCAGCTTAGCACACGGAGGTAATCAGCCCCAGCATTTT. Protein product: CASSLAHGGNQPQHF.

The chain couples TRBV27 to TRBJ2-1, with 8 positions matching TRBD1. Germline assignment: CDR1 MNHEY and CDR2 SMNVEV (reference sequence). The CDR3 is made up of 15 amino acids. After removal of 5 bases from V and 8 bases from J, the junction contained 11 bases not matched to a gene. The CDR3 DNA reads TGTGCCAGCAGTAAAAAGACAGGGGTGCGCGATGAGCAGTTCTTC. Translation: CASSKKTGVRDEQFF.

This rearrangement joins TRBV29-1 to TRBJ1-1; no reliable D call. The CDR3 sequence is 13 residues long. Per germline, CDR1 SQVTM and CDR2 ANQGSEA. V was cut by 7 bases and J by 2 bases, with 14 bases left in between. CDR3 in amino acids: CSGHSRVNTEAFF. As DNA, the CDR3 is TGCAGCGGGCATTCCCGGGTTAACACTGAAGCTTTCTTT.

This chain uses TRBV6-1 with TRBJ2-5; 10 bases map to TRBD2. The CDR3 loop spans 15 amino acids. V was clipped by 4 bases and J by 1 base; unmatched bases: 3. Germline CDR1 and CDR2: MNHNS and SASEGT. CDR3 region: CASSGWTSGQETQYF. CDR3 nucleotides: TGTGCCAGCAGTGGCTGGACTAGCGGCCAAGAGACCCAGTACTTC.

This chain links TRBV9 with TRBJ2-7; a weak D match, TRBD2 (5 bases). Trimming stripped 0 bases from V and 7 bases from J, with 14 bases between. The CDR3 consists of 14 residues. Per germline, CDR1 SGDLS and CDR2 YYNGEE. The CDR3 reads CASSVGGSLAEQYF. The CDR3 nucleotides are TGTGCCAGCAGCGTAGGAGGAAGCCTAGCTGAGCAGTACTTC.

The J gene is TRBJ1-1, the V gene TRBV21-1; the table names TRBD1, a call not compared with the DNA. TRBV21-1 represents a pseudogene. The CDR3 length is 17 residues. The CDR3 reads CASRDRTGGSRNTEAFF. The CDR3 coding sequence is TGTGCCAGCAGAGATCGGACAGGGGGAAGTCGGAACACTGAAGCTTTCTTT.

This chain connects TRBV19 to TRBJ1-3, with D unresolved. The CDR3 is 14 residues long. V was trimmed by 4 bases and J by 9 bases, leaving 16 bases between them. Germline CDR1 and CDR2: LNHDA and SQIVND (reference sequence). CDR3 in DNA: TGTGCCAGTAGTAGGACCAATCCCGAAGGCACCATATATTTT. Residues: CASSRTNPEGTIYF.

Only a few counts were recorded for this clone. The chain's CDR3 is CASSPPALTAVDTEAFF. In nucleotides, the CDR3 is TGTGCCAGCAGCCCCCCCGCATTGACGGCTGTCGACACTGAAGCTTTCTTT. The chain combines TRBV9 with TRBJ1-1; the D is unclear. CDR1 and CDR2 (germline): SGDLS, YYNGEE. There are 17 residues in the CDR3. V was clipped by 4 bases and J by 3 bases, with 22 bases between them.

The CDR3 nucleotides read TGTGCCAGCAGTTTATCTAGCGGGAGTTGGGAGACCCAGTACTTC. Its translation: CASSLSSGSWETQYF. The chain joins TRBV28 to TRBJ2-5, with 10 bases identical to TRBD2. The CDR3 has 15 amino acids. V shed 1 base, J shed 5 bases, and the junction held 4 bases outside the gene matches. Looked up from germline, CDR1 is MDHEN and CDR2 is SYDVKM.

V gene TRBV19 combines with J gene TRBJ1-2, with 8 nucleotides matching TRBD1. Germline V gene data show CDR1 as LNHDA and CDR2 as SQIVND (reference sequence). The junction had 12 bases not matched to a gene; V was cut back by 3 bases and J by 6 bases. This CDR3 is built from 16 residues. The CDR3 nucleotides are TGTGCCAGTAGTATCGGAGGACAGGGATTGAGGGATGGCTACACCTTC. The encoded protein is CASSIGGQGLRDGYTF.

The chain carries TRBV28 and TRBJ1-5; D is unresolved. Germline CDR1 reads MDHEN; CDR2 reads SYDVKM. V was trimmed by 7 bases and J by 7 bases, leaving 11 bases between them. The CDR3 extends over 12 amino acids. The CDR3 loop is CASTSPGQPQHF. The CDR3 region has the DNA TGTGCCAGCACCAGCCCAGGCCAGCCCCAGCATTTT.

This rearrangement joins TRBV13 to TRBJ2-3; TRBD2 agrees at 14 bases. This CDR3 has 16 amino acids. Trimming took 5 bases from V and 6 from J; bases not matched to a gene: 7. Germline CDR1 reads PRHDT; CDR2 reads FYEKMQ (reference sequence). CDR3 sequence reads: CASSRGLAGVGDTQYF. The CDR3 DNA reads TGTGCCAGCAGCCGGGGACTAGCGGGAGTAGGGGATACGCAGTATTTT.

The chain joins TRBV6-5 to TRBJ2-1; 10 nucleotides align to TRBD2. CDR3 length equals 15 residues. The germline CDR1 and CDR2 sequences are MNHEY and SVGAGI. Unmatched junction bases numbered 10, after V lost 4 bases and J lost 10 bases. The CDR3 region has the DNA TGTGCCAGCAGTTCGACCCGGACTAGCGGTAAAGAGCAGTTCTTC. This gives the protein CASSSTRTSGKEQFF.

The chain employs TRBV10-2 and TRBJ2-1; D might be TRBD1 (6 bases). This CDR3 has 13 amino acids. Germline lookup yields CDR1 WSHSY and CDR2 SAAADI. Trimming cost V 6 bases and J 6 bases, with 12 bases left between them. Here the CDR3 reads CASSITGRNEQFF. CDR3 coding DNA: TGCGCCAGCAGCATTACAGGGCGCAATGAGCAGTTCTTC.

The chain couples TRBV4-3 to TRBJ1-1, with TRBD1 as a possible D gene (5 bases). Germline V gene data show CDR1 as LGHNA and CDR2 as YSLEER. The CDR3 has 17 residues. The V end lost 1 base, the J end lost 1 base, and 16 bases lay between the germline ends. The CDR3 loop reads CASSQGQGNYWNTEAFF. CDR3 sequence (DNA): TGCGCCAGCAGCCAAGGTCAGGGAAACTATTGGAACACTGAAGCTTTCTTT.

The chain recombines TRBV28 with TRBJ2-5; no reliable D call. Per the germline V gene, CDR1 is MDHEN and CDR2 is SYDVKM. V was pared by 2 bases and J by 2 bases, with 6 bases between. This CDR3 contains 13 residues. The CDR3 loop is CASSLARQETQYF. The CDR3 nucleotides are TGTGCCAGCAGTTTAGCCAGACAAGAGACCCAGTACTTC.

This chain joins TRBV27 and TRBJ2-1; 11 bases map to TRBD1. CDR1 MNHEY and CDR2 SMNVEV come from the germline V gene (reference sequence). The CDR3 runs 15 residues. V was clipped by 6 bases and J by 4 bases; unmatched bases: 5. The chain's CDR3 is CASSRDRGGYNEQFF. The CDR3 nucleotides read TGTGCCAGCAGCAGGGACAGGGGGGGATACAATGAGCAGTTCTTC.

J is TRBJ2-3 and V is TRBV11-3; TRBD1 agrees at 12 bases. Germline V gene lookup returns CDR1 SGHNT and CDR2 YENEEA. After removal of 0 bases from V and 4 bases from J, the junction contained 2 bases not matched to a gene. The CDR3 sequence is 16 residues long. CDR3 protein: CASSLDRDRGPDTQYF. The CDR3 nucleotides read TGTGCCAGCAGCTTAGATCGGGACAGGGGGCCAGATACGCAGTATTTT. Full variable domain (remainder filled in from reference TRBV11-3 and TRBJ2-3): EAGVVQSPRYKIIEKKQPVAFWCNPISGHNTLYWYLQNLGQGPELLIRYENEEAVDDSQLPKDRFSAERLKGVDSTLKIQPAELGDSAVYLCASSLDRDRGPDTQYFGPGTRLTVL.

The CDR3 region has the DNA TGTGCCAGCAGCGTCACTAGCGGGAGGCCTTACACCGGGGAGCTGTTTTTT. Translation: CASSVTSGRPYTGELFF. The chain couples TRBV9 to TRBJ2-2; 12 bases are a match to TRBD2. V dropped 2 bases and J dropped 3; count of bases not matched to a gene: 5. CDR1 SGDLS and CDR2 YYNGEE come from the germline V gene. The CDR3 is 17 amino acids. The full variable domain, with the rest looked up from reference TRBV9 and TRBJ2-2, is DSGVTQTPKHLITATGQRVTLRCSPRSGDLSVYWYQQSLDQGLQFLIQYYNGEERAKGNILERFSAQQFPDLHSELNLSSLELGDSALYFCASSVTSGRPYTGELFFGEGSRLTVL.

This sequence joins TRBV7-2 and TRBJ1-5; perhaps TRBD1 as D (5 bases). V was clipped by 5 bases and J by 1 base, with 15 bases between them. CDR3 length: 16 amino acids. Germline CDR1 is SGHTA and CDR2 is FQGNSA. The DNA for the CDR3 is TGTGCCAGCAGCGTGGGGGGGGGTTGGAGCAATCAGCCCCAGCATTTT. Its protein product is CASSVGGGWSNQPQHF.

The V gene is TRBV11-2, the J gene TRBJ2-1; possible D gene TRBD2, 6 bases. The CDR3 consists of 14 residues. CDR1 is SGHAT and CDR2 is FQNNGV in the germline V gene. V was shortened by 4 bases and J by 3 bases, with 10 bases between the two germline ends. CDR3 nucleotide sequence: TGTGCCAGCAGCTCCAGGGACTTCTACAATGAGCAGTTCTTC. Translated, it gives CASSSRDFYNEQFF.

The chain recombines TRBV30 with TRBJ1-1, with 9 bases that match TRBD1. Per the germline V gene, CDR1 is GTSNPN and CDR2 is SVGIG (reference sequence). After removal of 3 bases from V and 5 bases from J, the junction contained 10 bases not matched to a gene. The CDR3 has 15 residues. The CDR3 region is CAWSIPGTGRTEAFF. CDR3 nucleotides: TGTGCCTGGAGCATCCCCGGGACAGGGAGAACTGAAGCTTTCTTT.

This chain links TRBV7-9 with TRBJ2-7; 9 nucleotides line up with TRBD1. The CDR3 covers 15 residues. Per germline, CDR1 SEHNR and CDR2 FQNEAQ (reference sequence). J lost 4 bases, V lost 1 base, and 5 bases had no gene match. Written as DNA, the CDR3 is TGTGCCAGCAGCTTAGAACAGGGGGCGACGTACGAGCAGTACTTC. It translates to CASSLEQGATYEQYF. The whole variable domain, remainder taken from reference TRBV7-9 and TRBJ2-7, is DTGVSQNPRHKITKRGQNVTFRCDPISEHNRLYWYRQTLGQGPEFLTYFQNEAQLEKSRLLSDRFSAERPKGSFSTLEIQRTEQGDSAMYLCASSLEQGATYEQYFGPGTRLTVT.

CDR3 nucleotide sequence: TGTGCCAGCAGCTTCGGGGAGTCCGGCGAGCAGTACTTC. Translated, it gives CASSFGESGEQYF. This rearrangement joins TRBV7-9 to TRBJ2-7; D may be TRBD2 (5 bases). This CDR3 region has 13 residues. CDR1 is SEHNR and CDR2 is FQNEAQ in the germline V gene (reference sequence). Trimming took 3 bases from V and 6 from J, leaving 12 bases between them. Together with reference TRBV7-9 and TRBJ2-7, the CDR3 gives the full variable domain: DTGVSQNPRHKITKRGQNVTFRCDPISEHNRLYWYRQTLGQGPEFLTYFQNEAQLEKSRLLSDRFSAERPKGSFSTLEIQRTEQGDSAMYLCASSFGESGEQYFGPGTRLTVT.

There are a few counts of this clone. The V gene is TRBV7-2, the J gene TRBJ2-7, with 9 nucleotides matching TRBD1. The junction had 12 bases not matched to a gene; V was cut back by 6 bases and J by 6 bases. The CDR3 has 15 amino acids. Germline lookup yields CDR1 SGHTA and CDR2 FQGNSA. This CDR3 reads CASSSIRDRATEQYF. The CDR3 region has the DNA TGTGCCAGCAGTTCCATCCGGGACAGGGCTACCGAGCAGTACTTC. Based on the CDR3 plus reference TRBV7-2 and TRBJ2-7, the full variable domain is GAGVSQSPSNKVTEKGKDVELRCDPISGHTALYWYRQSLGQGLEFLIYFQGNSAPDKSGLPSDRFSAERTGGSVSTLTIQRTQQEDSAVYLCASSSIRDRATEQYFGPGTRLTVT.